The present T cell receptor (beta chain) was sequenced within a study of blood T cell repertoires in COVID-19. TCRdb's table, derived via immunoSEQ multiplex PCR, lists solely in-frame clones and lacks some. Of over 100,000 clones in the sample, about 91% are singletons; the top ten hold 10%. This CDR3 has 15 amino acids. V dropped 0 bases and J dropped 1 base, with 10 bases sitting between them. In germline, CDR1 is SGHRS, CDR2 YFSETQ. This clonotype was obtained from a middle-aged man with acute or convalescent COVID-19. Material for sequencing was peripheral blood. J is TRBJ1-1 and V is TRBV5-1, with D hard to call. CDR3 bases: TGCGCCAGCAGCTTGGTAGTTGCCGGGAACACTGAAGCTTTCTTT. Translated, it gives CASSLVVAGNTEAFF.